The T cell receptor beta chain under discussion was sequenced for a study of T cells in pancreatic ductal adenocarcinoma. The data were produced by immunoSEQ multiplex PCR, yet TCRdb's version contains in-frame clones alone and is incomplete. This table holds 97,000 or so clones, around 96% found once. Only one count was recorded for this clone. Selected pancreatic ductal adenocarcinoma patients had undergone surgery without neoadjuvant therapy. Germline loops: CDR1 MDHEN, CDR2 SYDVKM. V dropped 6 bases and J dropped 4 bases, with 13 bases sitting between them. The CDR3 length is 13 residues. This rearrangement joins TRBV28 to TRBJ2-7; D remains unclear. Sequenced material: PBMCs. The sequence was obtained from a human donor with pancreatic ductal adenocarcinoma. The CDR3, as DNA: TGTGCCAGCAGACCCGCGCACCCTTACGAGCAGTACTTC. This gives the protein CASRPAHPYEQYF.